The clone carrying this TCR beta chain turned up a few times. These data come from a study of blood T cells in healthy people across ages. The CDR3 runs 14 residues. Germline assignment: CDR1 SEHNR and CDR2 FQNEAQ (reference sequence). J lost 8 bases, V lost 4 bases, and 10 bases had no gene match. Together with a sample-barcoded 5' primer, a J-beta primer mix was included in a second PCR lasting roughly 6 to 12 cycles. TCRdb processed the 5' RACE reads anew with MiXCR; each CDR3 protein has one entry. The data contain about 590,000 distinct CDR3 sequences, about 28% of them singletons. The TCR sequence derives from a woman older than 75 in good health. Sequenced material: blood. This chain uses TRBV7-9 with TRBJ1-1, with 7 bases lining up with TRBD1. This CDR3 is CASSSSTGWKEAFF. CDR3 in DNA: TGTGCCAGCAGCTCATCGACAGGGTGGAAGGAAGCTTTCTTT.